The clone carrying this T cell receptor beta chain has just a few counts. Its cognate antigen is unknown. Here immunoSEQ multiplex PCR was the method, and the copy in TCRdb shows in-frame clones only, minus some. This table holds roughly 16,000 clones, roughly 80% found once. These data are taken from a study of somatic mutations in cytotoxic T cells in rheumatoid arthritis. Findings of the study overall: Rheumatoid arthritis patients showed slight TRBV07 underrepresentation, unadjusted for multiple comparisons. In rheumatoid arthritis patients, unlike healthy controls, CD8+ clonality rose with age.

V lost 1 base and J lost 5, with 12 bases in between. This CDR3 has 14 residues. Germline CDR1 is SGHNT and CDR2 is YYREEE (reference sequence). The source material was CD8+ T cells sorted from blood. The origin of this receptor is an adult with rheumatoid arthritis. This chain links TRBV5-4 with TRBJ1-1; possibly TRBD1 for D (6 bases). DNA of the CDR3: TGTGCCAGCAGCTTGTGGGGGGCTGGTACTGAAGCTTTCTTT. It codes for CASSLWGAGTEAFF.